This TCR beta chain appears in the sequencing data of a study of blood T cell repertoires in COVID-19. Here immunoSEQ multiplex PCR was the method, and the copy in TCRdb shows in-frame clones only, minus some. The sample includes approximately 300,000 clones, roughly 91% of them seen just once. Sequenced input: PBMCs or T cells enriched from blood (not recorded which). The sequence derives from a woman in her 30s who had recovered from COVID-19.

This CDR3 is CASSFPGFPSDVDYNEQFF. The DNA for the CDR3 is TGTGCCAGCAGCTTCCCCGGGTTTCCTTCGGATGTCGACTACAATGAGCAGTTCTTC. This chain joins TRBV7-9 and TRBJ2-1; no reliable D call. The CDR3 totals 19 residues. Trimming shortened V by 3 bases and J by 3 bases, and 24 bases separated the two germline ends. CDR1 is SEHNR and CDR2 is FQNEAQ in the germline V gene (reference sequence). Full variable domain (rest looked up from reference TRBV7-9 and TRBJ2-1): DTGVSQNPRHKITKRGQNVTFRCDPISEHNRLYWYRQTLGQGPEFLTYFQNEAQLEKSRLLSDRFSAERPKGSFSTLEIQRTEQGDSAMYLCASSFPGFPSDVDYNEQFFGPGTRLTVL.